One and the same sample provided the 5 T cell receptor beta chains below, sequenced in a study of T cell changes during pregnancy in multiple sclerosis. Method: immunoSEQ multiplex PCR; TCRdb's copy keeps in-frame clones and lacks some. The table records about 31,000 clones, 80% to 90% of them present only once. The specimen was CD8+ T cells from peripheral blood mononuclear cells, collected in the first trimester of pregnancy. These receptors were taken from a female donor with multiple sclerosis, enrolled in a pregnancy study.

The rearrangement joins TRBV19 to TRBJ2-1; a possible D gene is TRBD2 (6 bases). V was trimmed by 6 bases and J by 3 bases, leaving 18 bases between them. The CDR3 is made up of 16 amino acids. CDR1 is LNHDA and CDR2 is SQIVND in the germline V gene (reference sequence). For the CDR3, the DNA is TGTGCCAGTAGCCGGGACTCGGACCTACTCTACAATGAGCAGTTCTTC. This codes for CASSRDSDLLYNEQFF.

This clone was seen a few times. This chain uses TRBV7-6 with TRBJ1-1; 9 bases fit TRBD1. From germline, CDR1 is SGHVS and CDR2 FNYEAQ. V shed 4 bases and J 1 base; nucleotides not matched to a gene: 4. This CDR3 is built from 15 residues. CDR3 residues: CASSSGQGTNTEAFF. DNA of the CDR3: TGTGCCAGCAGCTCGGGACAGGGAACGAACACTGAAGCTTTCTTT.

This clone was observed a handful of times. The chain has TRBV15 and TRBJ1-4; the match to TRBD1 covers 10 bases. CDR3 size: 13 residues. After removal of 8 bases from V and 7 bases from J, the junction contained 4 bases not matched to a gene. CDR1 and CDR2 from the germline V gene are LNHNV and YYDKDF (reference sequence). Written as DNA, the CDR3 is TGTGCCACCCAGGGACAGGGGATTGAAAAACTGTTTTTT. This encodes CATQGQGIEKLFF.

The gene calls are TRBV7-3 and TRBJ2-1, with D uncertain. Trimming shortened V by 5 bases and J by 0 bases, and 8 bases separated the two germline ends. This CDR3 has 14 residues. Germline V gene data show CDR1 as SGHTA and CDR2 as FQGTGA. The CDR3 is CASSRQSSYNEQFF. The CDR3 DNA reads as TGTGCCAGCAGCCGACAAAGCTCCTACAATGAGCAGTTCTTC.

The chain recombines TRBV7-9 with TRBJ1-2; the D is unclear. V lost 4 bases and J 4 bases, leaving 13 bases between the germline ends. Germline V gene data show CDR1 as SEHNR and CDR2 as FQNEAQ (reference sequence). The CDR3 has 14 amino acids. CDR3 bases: TGTGCCAGCAGCTCTGAACTGGAGATCTATGGCTACACCTTC. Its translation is CASSSELEIYGYTF.